The clone carrying this TCR beta chain was found a few times. The antigen is unknown. These data are taken from a study of T cells in Graves' hyperthyroidism and ophthalmopathy. Overall study: The initial diagnosis was the point when peripheral blood was collected, ahead of any treatment.

TCR beta CDR3 region amplification was performed from RNA transcripts. First-round RT-PCR with HTBI primers amplified the TCR CDR3 region. One entry per CDR3 protein results from TCRdb running MiXCR on the multiplex PCR reads. The table records 450,000 to 550,000 distinct CDR3 sequences, roughly a quarter of them present only once. Every diagnosis used clinical symptoms, serum thyroxine and TRAb, thyroid ultrasound and orbital computed tomography. From less than 13 ml of fresh peripheral blood, PBMCs were isolated. Findings of the study overall: Among clonotypes expanded in thyroid above 0.001, most were also found in blood.

Trimming cost V 0 bases and J 14 bases, with 8 bases left between them. Per germline, CDR1 DFQATT and CDR2 SNEGSKA (reference sequence). This CDR3 contains 11 residues. This TCR was recovered from a woman in her thirties with Graves' ophthalmopathy. The chain links TRBV20-1 to TRBJ1-6; D call uncertain. Source material: blood. The DNA for the CDR3 is TGCAGTGCTAGAGAAGGGATGTCCCTCCACTTT. This codes for CSAREGMSLHF.